A single T cell receptor beta chain is shown here with its context. The target of this receptor is not known. Base qualities are not recorded, but no much larger clone differs from it by a single base. Including cysteine and phenylalanine, the CDR3 has 15 amino acids. Just CDR3 DNA is preserved here, 45 bases in frame from base 1. Germline trimming amounts to 1 base on V and 5 bases on J, with 5 as the count of junction bases outside the gene matches. As encoded in the germline V gene, CDR1 is SGHTA while CDR2 is FQGTGA. The cohort consisted of 600 or so healthy bone marrow donors. At the time of sampling, every cohort member was nominally healthy, though immune exposures that went unrecorded were likely present. The donor was CMV seronegative and belonged to the group of 352 seronegative cohort members. A peripheral blood sample was provided by each donor, and peripheral blood mononuclear cells were used for TCR beta sequencing. The Qiagen DNeasy Blood Extraction Kit was used to extract genomic DNA from the blood cell samples.

The data were obtained in a study of cytomegalovirus exposure and HLA in healthy donors (dated by TCRdb to about 2017). At the level of the whole study: An earlier analysis of 587 of the donors reported 276 Gb of sequence data and approximately 120 million unique TCR beta sequences obtained from about 200 million T cells. To study patterns of TCR occurrence, a later analysis re-analyzed previously published TCR beta repertoires from just over 650 donors and added high-resolution HLA genotyping. Four to six DR-DQ haplotypes were handled as single units for association and clustering, since linkage in the cohort was strong. Along with the approximately 620-subject first cohort, a separate validation cohort of around 120 different subjects was used. About 330 gigabases of sequencing data and roughly 80 million unique TCR sequences made up an early release that covered several hundred HLA-typed donors. Typing coverage varied by locus: about 620-630 donors for A, B, C, DRB1 and DQB1; around 560 for DQA1; around 570 for DPA1; about 450 for DPB1. Donor age, sex, ethnicity and CMV serostatus were compiled alongside the repertoire data. In a later genetic analysis, genome-wide SNP genotypes for 398 of the 666 donors were used, and that subset was treated as a discovery cohort. The genetic ancestry cluster associated with self-reported Caucasian donors included over 65% of the roughly 380 genotyped donors. The study aimed to test whether signatures of past pathogen exposure could be identified by cataloging public T cell receptors. HLA typing included class I and class II loci at four-digit resolution. On average, around 240,000 unique TCR beta nucleotide sequences were sequenced per donor among 398 genotyped donors of the cohort, with roughly 20% of those sequences being non-productive. All discovery cohort repertoires had been generated on a single sequencing platform. To decide whether each TCR beta V gene segment behaved as functional or pseudogenic, an earlier analysis of some 540 of the donors relied on high-throughput TCR beta sequencing. Using immunosequencing, the study profiled T cell repertoires from about 620 subjects and related those repertoires to cytomegalovirus serostatus. The study combined high-throughput TCR immunosequencing, statistical association of individual TCRs with disease status, and machine learning to predict cytomegalovirus infection status. Rather than using new phenotypic data, the later analysis identified candidate immune exposures from TCR beta sequences and from how often those sequences occurred across donors. Here is what the overall study found, with its caveats: It was suggested by the authors that the approach could potentially be generalized to other disease states and immunological phenotypes. A further reported finding was that TCR beta sequences accurately predicted the HLA-A and HLA-B alleles for most subjects in the first cohort. Correlated functional status among segregating V segments might be attributable to linkage disequilibrium, but an unknown experimental factor could not be ruled out. According to a later analysis, parvovirus B19, influenza, CMV and Epstein-Barr virus appeared linked to several top co-occurrence clusters. In an earlier analysis of approximately 590 of the donors, most TCR beta V segments appeared in productive rearrangements about 90% or about 30% of the time, broadly matching IMGT annotations. A later analysis found that TCR association rates varied across HLA loci, with DRB1 alleles showing the most associated TCRs and HLA-C alleles the fewest. Because counts were too low, seventeen rarely observed V segments, including chromosome 9 orphons, were excluded from the earlier analysis of 587 of the donors. Specific HLA alleles were associated with roughly 17,000 TCR beta sequences at a false discovery rate of 0.05 in a later analysis. Most TCR sequences were seen in very few donors, while some public TCRs were found in many individuals. For the cohort, immune exposure information was limited to CMV serostatus. A later analysis found that most CMV-associated TCR beta chains appeared HLA-restricted, with HLA associations seemingly driven largely by CMV exposure. Presence/absence analyses assumed roughly uniform sequencing depth across donors, an assumption that may not hold. Three of the identified cytomegalovirus-associated TCR beta chains were confirmed in vitro to be specific for cytomegalovirus antigens. Because some donors lacked HLA typing at each locus, the association tests relied only on the typed subset. A cluster of highly shared sequence variants was judged likely to be a technical artifact of the sequencing pipeline. According to a later genetic analysis, donors in an Asian-associated ancestry cluster had fewer N-insertions in productive TCRs than the approximately 700-donor mean. In a later analysis, HLA-associated TCR beta chains were found to be more clonally expanded and to have lower generation probabilities than equally common non-associated chains. Strong co-occurrence of HLA alleles, especially DR and DQ, made assigning TCR associations to individual alleles difficult. Some IMGT-functional V segments, including TRBV6-2 and TRBV6-3, could not be distinguished by the 87-base-pair reads and were therefore excluded. The study gave a list of 150 to 200 TCR beta chains associated with cytomegalovirus. V-gene and J-gene trimming of TCR beta chains was associated with a missense DCLRE1C variant in a later genetic analysis, and the association was replicated in an independent cohort. The classifier was reported to diagnose cytomegalovirus status with high specificity and sensitivity in both the original cohort and the validation cohort. Only TCR beta chains were sequenced in this cohort, and the absence of alpha or paired-chain data limited detectable features.

Library prep was done by the immunoSEQ multiplex PCR assay. The multiplex PCR relied on a mix of 60 forward primers for TCR Vbeta segments and 13 reverse primers for TCR Jbeta segments. The CDR3 region of rearranged TCR beta genes was amplified from genomic DNA by a multiplex PCR assay. Amplified TCR beta libraries were sequenced as 87-base-pair reads on the Illumina HiSeq System. Under the source paper's analysis protocol: In a later analysis, tens of millions of unique TCR beta chains were counted across the roughly 670 repertoires, and about 10 million of these chains were shared by at least two donors. To remove PCR and sequencing errors, raw reads were error-corrected and collapsed into unique sequences using a nearest-neighbor algorithm that merged closely related sequences. V, D and J gene segments were assigned by aligning CDR3 sequences to IMGT reference sequences. For a sequence to be retained, a match of at least six nucleotides to both a V gene segment and a J gene segment was required. A rearrangement was called productive if the CDR3 had no stop codons and remained in frame with V and J, and every other rearrangement was called non-productive. CDR3 was defined by IMGT convention, running from the second conserved V-encoded cysteine to the conserved J-encoded phenylalanine. The earlier analysis of roughly 590 of the donors excluded sequences that lacked an unambiguous match to a single V gene segment. An earlier analysis of a few hundred of the donors classified V segments as functional when productive rearrangements were above 56.7% and as segregating when the standard deviation between donors was above 5%. To diagnose cytomegalovirus status from the catalog of TCR beta chain sequences, a statistical classification framework was built. In a later analysis, TCR nucleotide sequences were compared against IMGT/GENE-DB human TR gene sequences so that V and J genes could be assigned. Using the TCRdist pipeline, a later analysis assigned CDR3 sequences along with most-parsimonious VDJ recombination scenarios. In a later analysis, every TCR beta chain was defined by the combination of its CDR3 amino acid sequence and its V-gene family, and reads without a unique V-gene family were dropped. A later analysis removed several hundred highly shared, low-generation-probability nucleotide sequences to deal with suspected cross-contamination and a sequencing artifact. For each public chain, a later analysis derived a clonal expansion index from normalized ranks of inferred template counts within each repertoire. Generation probabilities in a later analysis came from a VDJ recombination model fitted to out-of-frame rearrangements, and those results were checked against IGoR. In a later analysis, hypergeometric tests were used to score TCR-TCR, TCR-HLA and TCR-CMV co-occurrence, with a repertoire-size bias correction applied to TCR pairs. In a later analysis, false discovery rates were estimated by permuting HLA or CMV assignments 20 times. In a later analysis, co-occurring TCRs were grouped with DBSCAN, and TCRdist sequence similarity was added when clustering was performed within HLA-allele-positive subsets. Co-occurrence clustering excluded repertoires with fewer than 30,000 or more than 120,000 public chains, plus five with anomalous nucleotide sharing. This immuneACCESS table, as held by TCRdb, lists in-frame sequences with V and J called but not all clones. Of the missing ones, under half trace to an unresolved V gene in checked studies; the others have no known cause. The V and J calls and clone size are taken from that table; D and trimming were inferred from the DNA. Recorded for this sample are 120,000 or so clones; 65% to 85% of them occurred a single time. Of the sample, over 0.2% falls within the top ten clones.

The TCR sequence derives from a man in his forties or fifties in good health and CMV-seronegative. Recombination joined TRBV7-3 with TRBJ2-1; TRBD2 lines up with 7 middle nucleotides. Sequencing was done on a sample of PBMCs. CDR3 region: CASSLILAMNNEQFF. The bases read TGTGCCAGCAGCTTAATACTAGCGATGAACAATGAGCAGTTCTTC.